These T cell receptor beta chains were read from a single sample in a study of blood T cell repertoires in COVID-19. Profiling relied on immunoSEQ multiplex PCR, and the TCRdb table lists in-frame clones only, not all of them. This table holds approximately 270,000 clones, 89% found once. Sequenced material: PBMCs or T cells enriched from blood (not recorded which). Receptors were obtained from a woman in her sixties who had recovered from COVID-19. Both conserved end residues are part of each CDR3. The D gene is left open where the match is weak. Part of the rows lack a size; the others show once, few, many or a class for expanded clones.

>TRBJ1-2|.|TRBV10-3|.
TGTGCCATCAGTGTAGAGGAAGAATATGGCTACACCTTC
CAISVEEEYGYTF
>TRBJ2-7|.|TRBV30|.
TGTGCCTGGGCCGTCAAGGGGGCCTACGAGCAGTACTTC
CAWAVKGAYEQYF
>TRBJ1-2|.|TRBV9|.
TGTGCCAGCAGCGTGGGCAATAACTATGGCTACACCTTC
CASSVGNNYGYTF
>TRBJ2-1|.|TRBV7-3|.
TGTGCCAGCAGCTTAGAGGGGGGGCCGACAATGAAGCAGTTCTTC
CASSLEGGPTMKQFF
>TRBJ1-2|.|TRBV2|once
TGTGCCAGCAGTGATCGGGATATCTATGGCTACACCTTC
CASSDRDIYGYTF
>TRBJ1-2|.|TRBV28|once
TGTGCCAGCAGTGAGACAGGCGCTAACTATGGCTACACCTTC
CASSETGANYGYTF
>TRBJ2-5|.|TRBV5-1|.
TGCGCCAGCAGCCGCCAAGAGACCCAGTACTTC
CASSRQETQYF
>TRBJ1-1|.|TRBV25-1|.
TGTGCCAGCAGTGAACGGGGAGGGCGTGAAGCTTTCTTT
CASSERGGREAFF
>TRBJ1-1|TRBD1|TRBV3-1/TRBV3-2|.
TGTGCCAGCAGCCAAGCTCTGACAGGGACCACTGAAGCTTTCTTT
CASSQALTGTTEAFF
>TRBJ1-2|.|TRBV19|.
TGTGCCAGTACCCGGGGGGACACAGCTAACTATGGCTACACCTTC
CASTRGDTANYGYTF
>TRBJ1-5|TRBD1|TRBV10-2|few
TGCGCCAGCAGTGCTCAGGGGGCATCTCAGCCCCAGCATTTT
CASSAQGASQPQHF